This T cell receptor beta chain was captured by sequencing in a study of early T cells in non-severe SARS-CoV-2 infection. Unique molecular identifiers were affixed to single, distinct cDNA molecules. TCRdb redid the calling of the 5' RACE reads with MiXCR, one entry per CDR3 protein. The table has around 33,000 distinct CDR3 sequences, about 4.2% seen once; the top ten hold 12%. Findings and limits, study-wide: In VDJdb matching, anti-spike CD8 responses were favored while private and CD4 specificities went missing.

Germline V gene sequence: CDR1 ENHRY, CDR2 SYGVKD. The CDR3 runs to 15 residues. With 3 bases removed from V and 0 bases from J, the gap between germline ends came to 8 bases. This clonotype was counted between two and nine times. Antigen: not known. Sequencing used whole blood. The clonotype comes from an adult who was a healthcare worker with PCR-confirmed SARS-CoV-2 infection or an uninfected control (not recorded which). V usage is TRBV10-3 and J usage is TRBJ2-2, with D perhaps matching TRBD1 or TRBD2 (5 bases each). CDR3 in DNA: TGTGCCATCAGTGAAACGGGGCCGAACACCGGGGAGCTGTTTTTT. Amino acids: CAISETGPNTGELFF.